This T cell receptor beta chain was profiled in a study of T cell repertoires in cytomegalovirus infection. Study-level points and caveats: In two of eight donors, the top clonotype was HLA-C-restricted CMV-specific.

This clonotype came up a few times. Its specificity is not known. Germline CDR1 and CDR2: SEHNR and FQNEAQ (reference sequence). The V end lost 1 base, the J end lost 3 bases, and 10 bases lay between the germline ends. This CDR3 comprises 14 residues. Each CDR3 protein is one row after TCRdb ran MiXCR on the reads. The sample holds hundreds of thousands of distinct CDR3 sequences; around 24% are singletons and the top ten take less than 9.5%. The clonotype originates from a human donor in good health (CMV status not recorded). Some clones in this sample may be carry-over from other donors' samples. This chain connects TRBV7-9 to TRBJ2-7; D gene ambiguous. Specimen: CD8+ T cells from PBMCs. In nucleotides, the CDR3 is TGTGCCAGCAGCTTAGTAGGGCTCCTCTACGAGCAGTACTTC. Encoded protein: CASSLVGLLYEQYF.